The 15 T cell receptor beta chains given below trace back to one sample, sequenced in a study of T cell responses to AZD1222 COVID-19 vaccine listed by TCRdb under 2021. The protocol used for the library was the immunoSEQ multiplex PCR assay. TCRdb obtained this table from immuneACCESS and retained in-frame rearrangements with V and J assigned. These tables miss some clones; where compared with another copy, unresolved V genes account for less than half of the shortfall, and the remainder is unexplained. The sample yields 150,000 to 200,000 clones; around 94% were counted once. Jointly, the top ten make up 4% to 5.5% of the sample. The time point tag for this specimen amounts to: about 28 days (+/-7) after the second vaccine dose. The sequenced sample was peripheral blood, obtained 28 days after the second AZD1222 dose. The receptors derive from an adult who received the AZD1222 COVID-19 vaccine.

The chain is built from TRBV7-9 and TRBJ1-2; D gene ambiguous. This CDR3 comprises 14 residues. Germline V CDR1 and CDR2: SEHNR, FQNEAQ (reference sequence). The germline V and J ends were trimmed by 2 bases and 7 bases, with 14 bases remaining between them. The CDR3 nucleotides read TGTGCCAGCAGCTTATTGGACGCGTGGCGTGGCTACACCTTC. Translation: CASSLLDAWRGYTF.

The gene calls are TRBV7-2 and TRBJ2-1; 15 positions agree with TRBD2. The length of the CDR3 is 16 residues. The ends lost 4 bases at V and 7 bases at J; junction bases unmatched: 5. Germline V gene lookup returns CDR1 SGHTA and CDR2 FQGNSA. CDR3 protein: CASSSPGLAGGNEQFF. The CDR3 DNA sequence: TGTGCCAGCAGCTCCCCGGGACTAGCGGGAGGTAATGAGCAGTTCTTC.

The V call is TRBV5-4, the J call TRBJ2-3, with no clear D. The CDR3 covers 13 residues. V was trimmed by 1 base and J by 1 base, leaving 4 bases between them. Germline V gene lookup returns CDR1 SGHNT and CDR2 YYREEE (reference sequence). The CDR3 region is CASSLSGTDTQYF. DNA of the CDR3: TGTGCCAGCAGCTTGAGCGGCACAGATACGCAGTATTTT.

V usage is TRBV18 and J usage is TRBJ1-6; tentative D call: TRBD1 (6 bases). The CDR3 has 16 residues. The germline CDR1 and CDR2 sequences are KGHSH and LQKENI. Trimming shortened V by 3 bases and J by 7 bases, and 16 bases separated the two germline ends. The CDR3, as DNA: TGTGCCAGCTCACCGGGACAACCGGTTTTAAATTCACCCCTCCACTTT. Translating it yields CASSPGQPVLNSPLHF.

V usage is TRBV7-9 and J usage is TRBJ2-7; D is ambiguous. Trimming removed 5 bases from V and 7 bases from J, with 18 bases in between. CDR1 is SEHNR, CDR2 FQNEAQ, per germline (reference sequence). The CDR3 spans 14 residues. The CDR3, as DNA: TGTGCCAGCAGCCCAAGCTACAACCTGGTGGAGCAGTACTTC. Encoded protein: CASSPSYNLVEQYF.

The chain employs TRBV29-1 and TRBJ1-6, with TRBD1 as a possible D gene (6 bases). Germline V CDR1 and CDR2: SQVTM, ANQGSEA. V dropped 4 bases and J dropped 7 bases, with 8 bases sitting between them. The CDR3 spans 12 residues. CDR3 nucleotides: TGCAGCGTTGGGGACACCAATTCACCCCTCCACTTT. Amino acids: CSVGDTNSPLHF.

The rearrangement links TRBV6-1 to TRBJ1-5; D is ambiguous. V lost 2 bases and J 4 bases, leaving 6 bases between the germline ends. Germline V CDR1 and CDR2: MNHNS, SASEGT. The CDR3 consists of 13 residues. The CDR3 here is CASSERANQPQHF. The DNA of the CDR3 is TGTGCCAGCAGTGAAAGGGCGAATCAGCCCCAGCATTTT.

The chain carries TRBV7-9 and TRBJ2-2; D remains ambiguous. Germline CDR1 is SEHNR and CDR2 is FQNEAQ (reference sequence). The CDR3 has 14 amino acids. Trimming took 3 bases from V and 2 from J, leaving 7 bases between them. The CDR3 here is CASSFDVNTGELFF. CDR3 DNA: TGTGCCAGCAGCTTCGACGTAAACACCGGGGAGCTGTTTTTT.

J is TRBJ1-2 and V is TRBV29-1, with TRBD1 identical over 8 bases. CDR1 is SQVTM, CDR2 ANQGSEA, per germline. This CDR3 has 13 residues. V gave up 7 bases and J gave up 3 bases; unmatched junction bases: 7. CDR3 sequence reads: CSATRQGYYGYTF. The CDR3 DNA reads as TGCAGCGCCACCCGACAGGGGTACTATGGCTACACCTTC.

The sample holds one count of this clone. The chain couples TRBV28 to TRBJ1-5; D remains unclear. Germline V gene sequence: CDR1 MDHEN, CDR2 SYDVKM. The CDR3 has 13 residues. V was shortened by 3 bases and J by 3 bases, with 6 bases between the two germline ends. This CDR3 reads CASSFSVNQPQHF. The DNA for the CDR3 is TGTGCCAGCAGTTTTTCGGTCAATCAGCCCCAGCATTTT.

This chain links TRBV3-1 (or the pseudogene TRBV3-2) with TRBJ1-2; no clear D gene. V lost 0 bases, J lost 4 bases, and 6 bases lay in between. This CDR3 has 13 amino acids. Per germline, CDR1 LGHDT and CDR2 YNNKEL (reference sequence). The CDR3 region is CASSQDPSYGYTF. Here the CDR3 DNA reads TGTGCCAGCAGCCAAGATCCAAGCTATGGCTACACCTTC.

V gene TRBV5-1 combines with J gene TRBJ1-2, with 11 bases matching TRBD1. CDR1 is SGHRS, CDR2 YFSETQ, per germline. The V segment lost 4 bases and the J segment 6 bases; nucleotides outside the gene matches: 2. The CDR3 sequence is 13 residues long. The CDR3 DNA reads TGCGCCAGCAGCAGGGACAGGGGGAATGGCTACACCTTC. This encodes CASSRDRGNGYTF.

The gene calls are TRBV30 and TRBJ1-4; maybe TRBD1 (5 bases). Germline V gene data show CDR1 as GTSNPN and CDR2 as SVGIG (reference sequence). Trimming removed 4 bases at V and 13 bases at J, with 22 bases between. The CDR3 runs to 14 residues. The CDR3 loop is CAWTAPGTAGGLFF. CDR3 bases: TGTGCCTGGACCGCTCCCGGGACCGCGGGGGGACTGTTTTTT.

The count of this clone is one. The gene calls are TRBV30 and TRBJ2-6, with D maybe TRBD2 (6 bases). V lost 1 base to trimming and J lost 0 bases, with 7 bases between them. CDR1 and CDR2 from the germline V gene are GTSNPN and SVGIG (reference sequence). CDR3 size: 15 residues. The CDR3 nucleotides read TGTGCCTGGAGTGCGGGAGCCTCTGGGGCCAACGTCCTGACTTTC. Encoded protein: CAWSAGASGANVLTF.

This clone was detected only once. The V call is TRBV25-1, the J call TRBJ2-1; no definite D call. The CDR3 has 18 residues. From germline, CDR1 is MGHDK and CDR2 SYGVNS. V gave up 0 bases and J gave up 0 bases, with 15 bases separating them. The DNA of the CDR3 is TGTGCCAGCAGTGAATATCCCCCGACCAGCAGCTCCTACAATGAGCAGTTCTTC. It yields the protein CASSEYPPTSSSYNEQFF.